Shown below are 27 T cell receptor beta chains from a single sample sequenced in a study of T-cell reconstitution after alpha-beta-depleted transplantation in children. For TCRbeta, the library was prepared with unique molecular identifiers. TCRdb processed the PCR reads anew with MiXCR; each CDR3 protein has one entry. Of 330,000 or so distinct CDR3 sequences detected, 9% to 12% appear once; the ten largest clones hold approximately 2.3%. Sample: PBMCs from the stem cell graft donor, taken from the stem cell graft. The receptors originated from a human donor who donated a stem cell graft to a child with acute lymphoblastic leukemia.

This sequence joins TRBV19 and TRBJ2-5; no reliable D call. Trimming took off 3 bases at V and 0 bases at J, with 11 bases between the two ends. The CDR3 spans 15 residues. The germline V gene has CDR1 LNHDA and CDR2 SQIVND (reference sequence). The CDR3 reads CASSIVLADQETQYF. Here the CDR3 DNA reads TGTGCCAGTAGTATTGTATTGGCAGACCAAGAGACCCAGTACTTC.

This clonotype was observed a handful of times. V is TRBV7-9 and J is TRBJ1-1; tentative D call: TRBD1 (5 bases). Germline-derived CDR1 and CDR2 are SEHNR and FQNEAQ (reference sequence). CDR3 length: 13 amino acids. V was trimmed by 0 bases and J by 11 bases, leaving 13 bases between them. The CDR3 here is CASSLAQGGGAFF. DNA of the CDR3: TGTGCCAGCAGCTTAGCCCAGGGAGGAGGGGCTTTCTTT.

This clonotype was seen only a few times. The chain employs TRBV4-3 and TRBJ2-1; 7 bases fit TRBD2. V dropped 4 bases and J dropped 7; count of bases not matched to a gene: 13. There are 16 residues in the CDR3. Germline CDR1 LGHNA, CDR2 YSLEER. The CDR3 DNA is TGCGCCAGCAGCCCTGGGACGGCGGGAGATCGGAATGAGCAGTTCTTC. Translated: CASSPGTAGDRNEQFF.

This clonotype was seen ten or more times. J is TRBJ1-2 and V is TRBV25-1, with TRBD1 as a possible D gene (6 bases). This CDR3 is 15 amino acids long. V dropped 4 bases and J dropped 0 bases, with 12 bases sitting between them. CDR1 and CDR2 (germline): MGHDK, SYGVNS. DNA of the CDR3: TGTGCCAGCAGTGGCTGGACAGAAGCTAACTATGGCTACACCTTC. Protein sequence: CASSGWTEANYGYTF.

This clonotype was observed a handful of times. V gene TRBV3-1 combines with J gene TRBJ2-5; D possibly corresponds to TRBD2 (6 bases). In germline, CDR1 is LGHDT, CDR2 YNNKEL (reference sequence). The CDR3 sequence is 15 residues long. The germline V and J ends were trimmed by 0 bases and 10 bases, with 18 bases remaining between them. DNA of the CDR3: TGTGCCAGCAGCCAAGAGAGGGACTCCCGTCAGCTCCAGTACTTC. It is translated as CASSQERDSRQLQYF.

This clonotype was observed a few times. The rearrangement joins TRBV7-3 to TRBJ2-4, with D possibly called TRBD1 or TRBD2 (5 bases each). This CDR3 spans 16 amino acids. V was trimmed by 2 bases and J by 7 bases, leaving 18 bases between them. CDR1 and CDR2 (germline): SGHTA, FQGTGA. The DNA for the CDR3 is TGTGCCAGCAGCTTAGGGGGTGGGATGGTAAAGAACATTCAGTACTTC. Amino acid sequence: CASSLGGGMVKNIQYF.

This clonotype was seen more than once but under ten times. The chain carries TRBV7-8 and TRBJ1-1; D is unresolved. The germline V and J ends were trimmed by 0 bases and 2 bases, with 13 bases remaining between them. The CDR3 extends over 16 amino acids. The germline CDR1 and CDR2 sequences are SGHVS and FQNEAQ. The CDR3 coding sequence is TGTGCCAGCAGCTTAGCGCAACCAACCCCAAACACTGAAGCTTTCTTT. Its protein is CASSLAQPTPNTEAFF.

The sample holds a few counts of this clonotype. V gene TRBV9 combines with J gene TRBJ2-6; TRBD1 aligns across 8 bases. Per germline, CDR1 SGDLS and CDR2 YYNGEE. CDR3 length equals 19 residues. V trimming: 4 bases; J trimming: 1 base; junction bases outside the gene matches: 13. CDR3 region: CASSSSGAGGASGANVLTF. The CDR3 coding sequence is TGTGCCAGCAGCTCCTCCGGGGCAGGGGGCGCATCTGGGGCCAACGTCCTGACTTTC.

This clonotype was detected ten times or more. The junction differs from germline at one of its ends, possibly a read error. The CDR3 loop reads CASSLGGEQFF. In DNA form, the CDR3 reads TGCGCCAGCAGCTTGGGGGGTGAGCAGTTCTTC. The chain couples TRBV12-3 or TRBV12-4 to TRBJ2-1, with a possible D match to TRBD2 (6 bases). The CDR3 loop spans 11 amino acids.

This chain uses TRBV7-2 with TRBJ1-5; no firm D call. With 1 base removed from V and 1 base from J, the gap between germline ends came to 11 bases. Germline CDR1 and CDR2: SGHTA and FQGNSA. The CDR3 covers 16 residues. CDR3 nucleotides: TGTGCCAGCAGCTTAGTTGGAGGAAAAAGCAATCAGCCCCAGCATTTT. It codes for CASSLVGGKSNQPQHF.

The sample holds many counts of this clonotype. The rearrangement joins TRBV9 to TRBJ2-1; D gene ambiguous. Trimming cost V 3 bases and J 3 bases, with 13 bases left between them. The CDR3 spans 15 residues. The germline CDR1 and CDR2 sequences are SGDLS and YYNGEE. CDR3 in amino acids: CASSAPDGYYNEQFF. The CDR3 DNA sequence: TGTGCCAGCAGCGCCCCTGACGGGTACTACAATGAGCAGTTCTTC.

This clonotype has just a few counts. The chain employs TRBV7-6 and TRBJ2-1; no clear D gene. The CDR3 length is 15 residues. In germline, CDR1 is SGHVS, CDR2 FNYEAQ. The V and J ends lost 2 bases and 0 bases respectively, with 8 bases between them. In DNA form, the CDR3 reads TGTGCCAGCAGCTTAAAATTGAGCTCCTACAATGAGCAGTTCTTC. Translated: CASSLKLSSYNEQFF. The entire variable domain, with the rest obtained from reference TRBV7-6 and TRBJ2-1, is as follows: GAGVSQSPRYKVTKRGQDVALRCDPISGHVSLYWYRQALGQGPEFLTYFNYEAQQDKSGLPNDRFSAERPEGSISTLTIQRTEQRDSAMYRCASSLKLSSYNEQFFGPGTRLTVL.

This clonotype was observed a few times. V is TRBV30 and J is TRBJ2-1; D may be TRBD1 (6 bases). The V gene lost 3 bases and the J gene lost 3 bases, with 12 bases spanning the gap. CDR1 is GTSNPN and CDR2 is SVGIG in the germline V gene (reference sequence). CDR3 length: 14 residues. The CDR3 reads CAWSRTVFYNEQFF. The DNA for the CDR3 is TGTGCCTGGAGCAGGACAGTATTCTACAATGAGCAGTTCTTC.

This chain links TRBV7-8 with TRBJ1-3; D might be TRBD1 (6 bases). In germline, CDR1 is SGHVS, CDR2 FQNEAQ. This CDR3 contains 16 residues. V shed 2 bases and J shed 3 bases, with 14 bases lying between them. CDR3 sequence reads: CASSLTQGMGGNTIYF. The CDR3 DNA is TGTGCCAGCAGCTTAACCCAGGGGATGGGTGGAAACACCATATATTTT.

This clonotype showed up many times. The V gene is TRBV20-1, the J gene TRBJ2-5, with TRBD1 as a possible D gene (6 bases). This CDR3 contains 13 residues. Trimming took off 2 bases at V and 4 bases at J, with 11 bases between the two ends. Per germline, CDR1 DFQATT and CDR2 SNEGSKA (reference sequence). The CDR3 bases are TGCAGTGCTAGACGGGCCAGGGGAGAGACCCAGTACTTC. Its protein product is CSARRARGETQYF.

V gene TRBV7-3 combines with J gene TRBJ1-1; 7 bases align to TRBD1. Trimming at V came to 4 bases and at J to 2 bases, leaving 10 bases not matched to a gene. Germline values: CDR1 SGHTA, CDR2 FQGTGA. This CDR3 region has 16 residues. CDR3 region: CASSSRQGPLNTEAFF. CDR3 DNA: TGTGCCAGCAGCTCAAGACAGGGCCCCCTTAACACTGAAGCTTTCTTT.

This clonotype was seen more than once but under ten times. The chain uses TRBV25-1 and TRBJ2-5; D is perhaps TRBD1 (6 bases). V was cut by 5 bases and J by 0 bases, with 16 bases left in between. There are 16 residues in the CDR3. The V gene's germline CDR1 is MGHDK and CDR2 SYGVNS. Here the CDR3 reads CASSQGWGQNQETQYF. The CDR3 nucleotides are TGTGCCAGCAGTCAGGGTTGGGGGCAGAACCAAGAGACCCAGTACTTC.

In its sample, this clonotype was seen many times. V and J are TRBV4-1 and TRBJ2-7, with D tentatively TRBD1 (5 bases). CDR3 size: 14 residues. With 1 base removed from V and 2 bases from J, the gap between germline ends came to 9 bases. Germline-derived CDR1 and CDR2 are MGHRA and YSYEKL. This CDR3 reads CASSQGGLTYEQYF. CDR3 DNA sequence: TGCGCCAGCAGCCAAGGGGGCCTTACCTACGAGCAGTACTTC.

The chain is built from TRBV12-3 or TRBV12-4 and TRBJ2-7; 8 bases map to TRBD2. The CDR3 runs to 14 residues. Trimming cost V 3 bases and J 6 bases; bases outside gene matches: 7. Here the CDR3 DNA reads TGTGCCAGCAGTTTTGGAGCGGGAGCCCCCGAGCAGTACTTC. Protein product: CASSFGAGAPEQYF.

A few counts support this clonotype. The rearrangement joins TRBV5-1 to TRBJ1-2, with a possible D match to TRBD1 (6 bases). Germline values: CDR1 SGHRS, CDR2 YFSETQ. CDR3 length: 14 amino acids. V lost 3 bases to trimming and J lost 4 bases, with 13 bases between them. The CDR3, as DNA: TGCGCCAGCAGCTCCGACGGGGGCGGCTATGGCTACACCTTC. Translation gives CASSSDGGGYGYTF. Full variable domain (outside the CDR3, taken from reference TRBV5-1 and TRBJ1-2): KAGVTQTPRYLIKTRGQQVTLSCSPISGHRSVSWYQQTPGQGLQFLFEYFSETQRNKGNFPGRFSGRQFSNSRSEMNVSTLELGDSALYLCASSSDGGGYGYTFGSGTRLTVV.

This chain uses TRBV7-9 with TRBJ2-7, with 12 positions matching TRBD2. The V gene's germline CDR1 is SEHNR and CDR2 FQNEAQ (reference sequence). J was trimmed by 7 bases and V by 8 bases; bases with no gene match: 6. CDR3 size: 13 residues. The CDR3 region has the DNA TGTGCCAGCGTACTAGCGGGAGGTTGGGAGCAGTACTTC. Translating gives CASVLAGGWEQYF.

The chain combines TRBV20-1 with TRBJ2-1, with 12 bases lining up with TRBD2. The CDR3 loop spans 19 amino acids. Germline CDR1 and CDR2: DFQATT and SNEGSKA (reference sequence). V lost 5 bases to trimming and J lost 4 bases; unmatched junction nucleotides: 18. Written as DNA, the CDR3 is TGCAGTGCTTGGGCCCCCTCGACTAGCGGGAGATACGGTTACAATGAGCAGTTCTTC. It yields the protein CSAWAPSTSGRYGYNEQFF.

This clonotype was seen at least ten times. The V gene is TRBV27, the J gene TRBJ2-5; D gene unclear. This CDR3 spans 12 amino acids. Trimming left V 4 bases short and J 1 base short, with 4 bases between. Germline V gives CDR1 MNHEY, CDR2 SMNVEV (reference sequence). CDR3 sequence: CASSSPQETQYF. The CDR3 bases are TGTGCCAGCAGTTCCCCCCAAGAGACCCAGTACTTC.

This clonotype was counted between two and nine times. The V call is TRBV12-3 or TRBV12-4, the J call TRBJ1-5; D possibly corresponds to TRBD1 (5 bases). V was pared by 3 bases and J by 9 bases, with 12 bases between. CDR3 length: 13 residues. CDR3 sequence (DNA): TGTGCCAGCAGTTTGAGGGGAGGAGGGCCCCAGCATTTT. It is translated as CASSLRGGGPQHF.

This clonotype came up a few times. The V gene is TRBV3-1, the J gene TRBJ1-1; 7 nucleotides line up with TRBD1. The germline V gene has CDR1 LGHDT and CDR2 YNNKEL (reference sequence). V lost 4 bases and J lost 10; bases outside the gene matches: 6. There are 12 residues in the CDR3. The CDR3 DNA reads as TGTGCCAGCAGCCCGGGACAGATTGCAGCTTTCTTT. Translation: CASSPGQIAAFF.

A few counts support this clonotype. The V and J genes are TRBV9 and TRBJ2-7; TRBD2 aligns across 15 bases. CDR3 length: 16 residues. Trimming removed 6 bases from V and 7 bases from J; junction bases left unmatched: 11. Germline assignment: CDR1 SGDLS and CDR2 YYNGEE. In DNA, the CDR3 is TGTGCCAGCACCCCAGGACTAGCGGGAGGGCCGGGTGAGCAGTACTTC. Translating it yields CASTPGLAGGPGEQYF.

The V and J genes are TRBV12-3 or TRBV12-4 and TRBJ2-1, with 15 bases that match TRBD2. The CDR3 has 17 residues. V lost 2 bases and J lost 4; bases outside the gene matches: 3. CDR3 nucleotides: TGTGCCAGCAGTTTACGGACTAGCGGGAGGGGGTACAATGAGCAGTTCTTC. Translating gives CASSLRTSGRGYNEQFF.